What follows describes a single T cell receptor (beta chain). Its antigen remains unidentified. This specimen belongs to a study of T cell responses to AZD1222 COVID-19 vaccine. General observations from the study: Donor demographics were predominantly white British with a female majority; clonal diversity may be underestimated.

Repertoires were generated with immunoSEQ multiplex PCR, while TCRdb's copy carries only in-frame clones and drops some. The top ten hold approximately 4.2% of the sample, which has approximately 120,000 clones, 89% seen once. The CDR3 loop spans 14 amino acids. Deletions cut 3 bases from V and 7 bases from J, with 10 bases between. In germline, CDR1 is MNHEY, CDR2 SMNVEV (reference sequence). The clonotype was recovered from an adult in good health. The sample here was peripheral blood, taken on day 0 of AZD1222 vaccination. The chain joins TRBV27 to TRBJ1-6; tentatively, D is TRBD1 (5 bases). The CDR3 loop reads CASSFQGRNSPLHF. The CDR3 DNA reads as TGTGCCAGCAGTTTTCAGGGCCGGAATTCACCCCTCCACTTT.